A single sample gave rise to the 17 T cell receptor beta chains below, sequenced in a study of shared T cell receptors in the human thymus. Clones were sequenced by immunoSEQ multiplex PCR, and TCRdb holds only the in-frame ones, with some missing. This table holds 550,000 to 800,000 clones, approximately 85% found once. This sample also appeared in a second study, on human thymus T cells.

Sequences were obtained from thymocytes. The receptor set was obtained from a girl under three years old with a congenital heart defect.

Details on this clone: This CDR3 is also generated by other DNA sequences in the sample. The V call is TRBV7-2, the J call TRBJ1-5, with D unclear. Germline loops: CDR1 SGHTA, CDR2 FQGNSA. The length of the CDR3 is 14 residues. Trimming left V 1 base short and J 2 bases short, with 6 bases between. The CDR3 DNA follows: TGTGCCAGCAGCTTAGTCCCGGGCAATCAGCCCCAGCATTTT. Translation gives CASSLVPGNQPQHF. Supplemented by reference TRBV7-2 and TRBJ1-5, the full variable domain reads GAGVSQSPSNKVTEKGKDVELRCDPISGHTALYWYRQSLGQGLEFLIYFQGNSAPDKSGLPSDRFSAERTGGSVSTLTIQRTQQEDSAVYLCASSLVPGNQPQHFGDGTRLSIL.

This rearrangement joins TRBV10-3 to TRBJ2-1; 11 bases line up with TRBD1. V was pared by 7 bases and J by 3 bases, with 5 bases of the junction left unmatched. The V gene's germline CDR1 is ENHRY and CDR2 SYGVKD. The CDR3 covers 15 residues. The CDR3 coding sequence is TGTGCCATCACCCCGGGGACAGGGGGCTACAATGAGCAGTTCTTC. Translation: CAITPGTGGYNEQFF.

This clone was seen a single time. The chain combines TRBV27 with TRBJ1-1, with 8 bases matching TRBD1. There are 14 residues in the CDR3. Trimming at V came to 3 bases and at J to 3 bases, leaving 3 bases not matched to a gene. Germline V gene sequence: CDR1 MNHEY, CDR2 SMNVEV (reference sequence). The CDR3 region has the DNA TGTGCCAGCAGTTTGGGGACAGGAGACACTGAAGCTTTCTTT. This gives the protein CASSLGTGDTEAFF.

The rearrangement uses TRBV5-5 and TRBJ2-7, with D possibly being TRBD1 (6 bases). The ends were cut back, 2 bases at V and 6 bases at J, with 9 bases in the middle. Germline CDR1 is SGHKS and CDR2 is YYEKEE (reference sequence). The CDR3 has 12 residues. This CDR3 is CASSFGQCEQYF. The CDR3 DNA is TGTGCCAGCAGCTTCGGACAGTGCGAGCAGTACTTC. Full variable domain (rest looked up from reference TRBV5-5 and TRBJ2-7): DAGVTQSPTHLIKTRGQQVTLRCSPISGHKSVSWYQQVLGQGPQFIFQYYEKEERGRGNFPDRFSARQFPNYSSELNVNALLLGDSALYLCASSFGQCEQYFGPGTRLTVT.

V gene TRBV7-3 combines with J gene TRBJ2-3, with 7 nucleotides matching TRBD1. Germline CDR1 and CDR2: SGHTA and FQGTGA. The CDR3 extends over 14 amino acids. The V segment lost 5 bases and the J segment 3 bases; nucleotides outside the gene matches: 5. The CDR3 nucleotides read TGTGCCAGCAGCAAAGACAGGGTTACAGATACGCAGTATTTT. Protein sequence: CASSKDRVTDTQYF.

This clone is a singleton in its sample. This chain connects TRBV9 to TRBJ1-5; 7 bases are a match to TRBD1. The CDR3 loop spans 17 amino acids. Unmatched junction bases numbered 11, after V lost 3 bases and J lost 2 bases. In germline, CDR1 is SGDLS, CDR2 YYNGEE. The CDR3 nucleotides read TGTGCCAGCAGCGCTGACGGGACAGATGTCGGCAATCAGCCCCAGCATTTT. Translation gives CASSADGTDVGNQPQHF.

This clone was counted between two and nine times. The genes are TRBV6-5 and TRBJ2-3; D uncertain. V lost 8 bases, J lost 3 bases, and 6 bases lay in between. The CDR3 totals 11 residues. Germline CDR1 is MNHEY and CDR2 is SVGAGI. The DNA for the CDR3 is TGTGCCAGCGGGCCAACAGATACGCAGTATTTT. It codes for CASGPTDTQYF.

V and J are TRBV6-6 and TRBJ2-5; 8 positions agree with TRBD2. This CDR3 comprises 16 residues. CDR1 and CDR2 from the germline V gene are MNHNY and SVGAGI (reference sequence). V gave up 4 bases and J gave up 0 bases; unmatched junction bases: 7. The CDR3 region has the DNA TGTGCCAGCAGTTTGTTTAGCGGGGTGTACCAAGAGACCCAGTACTTC. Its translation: CASSLFSGVYQETQYF.

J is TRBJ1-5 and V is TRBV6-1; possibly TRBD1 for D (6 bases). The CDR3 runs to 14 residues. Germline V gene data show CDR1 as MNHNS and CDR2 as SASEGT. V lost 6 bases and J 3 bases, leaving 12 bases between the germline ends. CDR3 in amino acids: CASSGTGFNQPQHF. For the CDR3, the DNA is TGTGCCAGCAGCGGTACAGGGTTCAATCAGCCCCAGCATTTT.

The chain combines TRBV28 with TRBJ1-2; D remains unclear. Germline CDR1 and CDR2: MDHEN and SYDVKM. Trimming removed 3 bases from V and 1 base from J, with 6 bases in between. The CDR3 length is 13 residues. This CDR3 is CASSLPVNYGYTF. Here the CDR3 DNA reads TGTGCCAGCAGTTTGCCAGTTAACTATGGCTACACCTTC.

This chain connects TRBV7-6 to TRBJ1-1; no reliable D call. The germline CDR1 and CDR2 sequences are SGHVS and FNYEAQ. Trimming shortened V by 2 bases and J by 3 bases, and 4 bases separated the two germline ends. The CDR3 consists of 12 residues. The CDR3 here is CASSLTDTEAFF. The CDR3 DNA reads TGTGCCAGCAGCTTAACTGACACTGAAGCTTTCTTT. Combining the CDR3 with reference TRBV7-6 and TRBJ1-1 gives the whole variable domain GAGVSQSPRYKVTKRGQDVALRCDPISGHVSLYWYRQALGQGPEFLTYFNYEAQQDKSGLPNDRFSAERPEGSISTLTIQRTEQRDSAMYRCASSLTDTEAFFGQGTRLTVV.

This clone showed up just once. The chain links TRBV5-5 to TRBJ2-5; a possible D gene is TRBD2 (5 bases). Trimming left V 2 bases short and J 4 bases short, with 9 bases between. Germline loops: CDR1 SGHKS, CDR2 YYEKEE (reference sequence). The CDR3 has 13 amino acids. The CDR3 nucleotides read TGTGCCAGCAGCTTCGGGGTTCGAGAGACCCAGTACTTC. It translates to CASSFGVRETQYF.

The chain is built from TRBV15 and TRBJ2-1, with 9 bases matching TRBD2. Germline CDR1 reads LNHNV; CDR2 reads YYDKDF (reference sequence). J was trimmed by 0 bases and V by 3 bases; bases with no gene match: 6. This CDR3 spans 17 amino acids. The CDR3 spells CATSRRLADCSYNEQFF. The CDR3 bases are TGTGCCACCAGCAGGAGACTAGCGGATTGCTCCTACAATGAGCAGTTCTTC.

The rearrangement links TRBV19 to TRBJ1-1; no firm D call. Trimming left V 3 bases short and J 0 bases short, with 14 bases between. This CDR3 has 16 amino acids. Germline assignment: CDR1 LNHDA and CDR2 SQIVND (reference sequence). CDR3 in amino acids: CASSIGRQPMNTEAFF. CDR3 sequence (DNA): TGTGCCAGTAGTATTGGGAGGCAGCCCATGAACACTGAAGCTTTCTTT.

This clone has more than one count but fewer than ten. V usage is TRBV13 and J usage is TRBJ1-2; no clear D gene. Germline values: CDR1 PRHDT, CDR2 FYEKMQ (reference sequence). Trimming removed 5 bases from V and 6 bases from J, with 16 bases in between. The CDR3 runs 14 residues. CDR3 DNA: TGTGCCAGCAGCCCCCTAATGCTGCCCAATGGCTACACCTTC. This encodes CASSPLMLPNGYTF.

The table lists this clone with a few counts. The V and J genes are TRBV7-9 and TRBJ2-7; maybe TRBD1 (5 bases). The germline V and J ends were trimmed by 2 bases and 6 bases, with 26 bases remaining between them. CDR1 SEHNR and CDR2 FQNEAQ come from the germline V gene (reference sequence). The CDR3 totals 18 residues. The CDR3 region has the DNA TGTGCCAGCAGCTTAACCGTTTATAACAGGACCCGAAGGGGCGAGCAGTACTTC. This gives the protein CASSLTVYNRTRRGEQYF.

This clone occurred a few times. The CDR3 reads CASSFSLTGGGQQPQHF. The CDR3 DNA reads as TGCGCCAGCAGCTTTTCCCTGACAGGGGGCGGGCAGCAGCCCCAGCATTTT. The V call is TRBV10-1, the J call TRBJ1-5; 10 bases match TRBD1. Germline CDR1 and CDR2: WNHNN and SYGVQD (reference sequence). This CDR3 has 17 amino acids. The ends lost 6 bases at V and 7 bases at J; junction bases unmatched: 15.